The entry below describes one T cell receptor (beta chain). Its antigen is currently not known. There are no base qualities to consult, and no much larger clone falls within one base. Patients with a history of autoimmune disease or receiving systemic immunosuppression were excluded from the trial. Peripheral blood for TCR sequencing was collected from all dose cohorts at baseline, on cycle 4 day 1, and on cycle 7 day 1. The samples were taken from a phase I, first-in-human, multicenter, open-label dose-escalation trial of ivuxolimab. Adults with locally advanced or metastatic melanoma, renal cell, hepatocellular, or head and neck squamous cell carcinoma were enrolled in the trial. CD4+ and CD8+ T cells were sorted separately from peripheral blood before TCR sequencing. This entry comes from a study of OX40 agonist ivuxolimab in advanced cancers. For the study in its entirety: Ivuxolimab was a fully human IgG2 agonistic monoclonal antibody targeting the costimulatory receptor OX40 (CD134). The paper describes the monotherapy dose-escalation part (N of about 47 patients) of the phase I trial of ivuxolimab. Among the roughly 54 dose-escalation patients, around 19 had hepatocellular carcinoma, 15 or so melanoma, 9 renal cell carcinoma and 9 head and neck cancer. Partial responses were achieved by three dose-escalation patients, of whom one had hepatocellular carcinoma and two had cutaneous melanoma. Peripheral TCRbeta sequencing was intended to test whether TCR sequence diversity was altered and clonal T-cell expansion was caused by ivuxolimab. In the dose-escalation cohort, roughly 80% of patients were male, and the mean age was roughly 60 years, with a range of about 23 to 90. Intravenous ivuxolimab was administered to patients every 2 weeks at six dose levels: 0.01, 0.1, 0.3, 1.5, 3 and 10 mg/kg. Prior anti-PD-1, anti-PD-L1 or anti-CTLA-4 therapy was permitted, and checkpoint inhibitors had been received by roughly 40% of dose-escalation patients.

For sequencing of the TCRbeta CDR3 region, genomic DNA was extracted from the sorted cells. The immunoSEQ Assay was used for sequencing of TCRbeta CDR3 regions. Drawn from immuneACCESS, this table holds only the in-frame rearrangements with V and J called that TCRdb kept. Clones are partly lost; checked studies trace under half to an unresolved V gene and leave the rest unexplained. In this sample the table shows roughly 100,000 clones, around 90% of which occur a single time. The biggest ten clones account for less than 1% of the sample. What the study reported, not specific to this receptor: In the 0.1-3.0 mg/kg groups, partial responders had among the lowest normalized peripheral clonal expansion, particularly in CD8+ T cells. Antigen specificity was not determined for the clonally expanded peripheral T cells. Low levels of normalized T-cell clonal expansion were also seen in some patients who did not respond. At doses of 0.1 to 3.0 mg/kg, clonal expansion of both CD4+ and CD8+ blood T cells was observed from baseline to week 6. After ivuxolimab, CD8+ T cells had more expanded clones than CD4+ T cells on average.

From its cysteine to its phenylalanine, the CDR3 spans 14 amino acids. The DNA shown is the 42-base CDR3, in frame from base 1. Between the V and J ends, shortened by 5 bases and 4 bases respectively, the junction contains 12 bases. As encoded in the germline V gene, CDR1 is MDHEN while CDR2 is SYDVKM. This TCR derives from an adult with an advanced solid tumor such as melanoma, head and neck, liver or kidney cancer. The sample here was CD4+ or CD8+ T cells sorted from blood, taken in a trial of the OX40 agonist ivuxolimab. The V and J segments used are TRBV28 and TRBJ1-3, and the D gene may be TRBD1, 5 bases matching. The sequenced DNA: TGTGCCAGCAGTCTCCGGGACGCGGGAAACACCATATATTTT. Translated, this gives CASSLRDAGNTIYF.